These 13 T cell receptor beta chains came from one sample sequenced in a study of cytomegalovirus exposure and HLA in healthy donors. Data came from immunoSEQ multiplex PCR; TCRdb stores just in-frame clones and leaves some out. The top ten clones hold 4.5% of a sample with more than 60,000 clones, 96% of them seen once. Sequencing was carried out using PBMCs. All receptors come from a woman in her late teens or twenties in good health and CMV-seropositive.

This chain uses TRBV5-4 with TRBJ2-7, with 9 bases aligning to TRBD1. Germline CDR1 and CDR2: SGHNT and YYREEE (reference sequence). V shed 0 bases, J shed 3 bases, and the junction held 7 bases outside the gene matches. The CDR3 is 16 residues long. The DNA of the CDR3 is TGTGCCAGCAGCTTGGGAGGGACAGGGTGGGTCTACGAGCAGTACTTC. Protein sequence: CASSLGGTGWVYEQYF. Full variable domain (missing parts from reference TRBV5-4 and TRBJ2-7): ETGVTQSPTHLIKTRGQQVTLRCSSQSGHNTVSWYQQALGQGPQFIFQYYREEENGRGNFPPRFSGLQFPNYSSELNVNALELDDSALYLCASSLGGTGWVYEQYFGPGTRLTVT.

This clone was picked up one time. J is TRBJ2-1 and V is TRBV7-8, with 10 bases identical to TRBD2. The CDR3 consists of 17 residues. V was pared by 7 bases and J by 6 bases, with 15 bases of the junction left unmatched. Germline CDR1 is SGHVS and CDR2 is FQNEAQ. The chain's CDR3 is CASTTPPAGGPINEQFF. The CDR3 bases are TGTGCCAGCACCACCCCTCCAGCGGGAGGGCCTATCAATGAGCAGTTCTTC.

V usage is TRBV7-6 and J usage is TRBJ2-2, with D possibly matching TRBD2 (6 bases). V lost 6 bases and J 5 bases, leaving 16 bases between the germline ends. The CDR3 spans 15 residues. The V gene's germline CDR1 is SGHVS and CDR2 FNYEAQ. The CDR3 nucleotides read TGTGCCAGCAGATCGGGGGTAGGCAATACCGGGGAGCTGTTTTTT. Translating it yields CASRSGVGNTGELFF.

The V call is TRBV28, the J call TRBJ1-5; 9 nucleotides agree with TRBD1. The CDR3 sequence is 14 residues long. Germline V gene sequence: CDR1 MDHEN, CDR2 SYDVKM. V lost 9 bases to trimming and J lost 2 bases; unmatched junction nucleotides: 5. The CDR3 nucleotides read TGTGCCAGTCTCGGGGACAGGGGCAATCAGCCCCAGCATTTT. Encoded protein: CASLGDRGNQPQHF.

This chain links TRBV28 with TRBJ2-1; 7 bases are a match to TRBD2. The junction had 8 bases not matched to a gene; V was cut back by 6 bases and J by 3 bases. Germline loops: CDR1 MDHEN, CDR2 SYDVKM. This CDR3 is 15 amino acids long. The CDR3 DNA reads TGTGCCAGCAGAGAAGCGGGACCCCTCTACAATGAGCAGTTCTTC. It translates to CASREAGPLYNEQFF.

The V gene is TRBV2, the J gene TRBJ2-5; TRBD2 is a possible D gene (5 bases). Trimming shortened V by 7 bases and J by 7 bases, and 16 bases separated the two germline ends. This CDR3 has 13 residues. CDR1 and CDR2 from the germline V gene are SNHLY and FYNNEI. The CDR3 coding sequence is TGTGCCAGCATGGCGGAGGCACGGGGGACCCAGTACTTC. Translated, it gives CASMAEARGTQYF.

This clone was seen once. The J gene is TRBJ2-1, the V gene TRBV21-1; the listed D gene, TRBD2, was not tested against the DNA. TRBV21-1 is a listed pseudogene. The CDR3 is made up of 17 amino acids. CDR3 loop: CASSKDPSGRTYNEQFF. The CDR3 DNA reads as TGTGCCAGCAGCAAAGATCCTAGCGGGAGGACCTACAATGAGCAGTTCTTC.

V is TRBV5-6 and J is TRBJ1-4; unclear D gene. Germline CDR1 is SGHDT and CDR2 is YYEEEE. V dropped 0 bases and J dropped 8 bases, with 14 bases sitting between them. The CDR3 totals 15 residues. As DNA, the CDR3 is TGTGCCAGCAGCTTGGTAGGCGGAAAAGAGGAAAAACTGTTTTTT. Translated: CASSLVGGKEEKLFF.

This clone was recorded only once. The chain couples TRBV5-4 to TRBJ2-7, with a possible D match to TRBD2 (7 bases). Per germline, CDR1 SGHNT and CDR2 YYREEE (reference sequence). The CDR3 extends over 17 amino acids. Trimming left V 3 bases short and J 2 bases short, with 21 bases between. CDR3 amino acids: CASSSGGRRGLPYEQYF. As DNA, the CDR3 is TGTGCCAGCAGCTCGGGGGGCCGCAGGGGCCTTCCCTACGAGCAGTACTTC.

The CDR3 sequence: CASTKRQGRNQPQHF. The CDR3 bases are TGTGCCAGCACCAAAAGACAGGGACGCAATCAGCCCCAGCATTTT. This rearrangement joins TRBV6-6 to TRBJ1-5; 7 nucleotides align to TRBD1. V shed 7 bases, J shed 2 bases, and the junction held 8 bases outside the gene matches. The CDR3 length is 15 residues. Germline CDR1 is MNHNY and CDR2 is SVGAGI (reference sequence).

This chain connects TRBV19 to TRBJ2-7; TRBD2 agrees at 11 bases. The CDR3 is made up of 16 amino acids. Trimming at V came to 5 bases and at J to 1 base, leaving 7 bases not matched to a gene. CDR1 is LNHDA, CDR2 SQIVND, per germline (reference sequence). In DNA form, the CDR3 reads TGTGCCAGTAGTGTCACGACTAGCGGGGTATCCTACGAGCAGTACTTC. This translates into CASSVTTSGVSYEQYF.

This sequence joins TRBV19 and TRBJ1-1; D is unresolved. Trimming pared 0 bases from V and 6 bases from J, leaving 5 bases between. Germline V gene data show CDR1 as LNHDA and CDR2 as SQIVND (reference sequence). CDR3 length: 12 amino acids. The CDR3 coding sequence is TGTGCCAGTAGTATAGATGGGCCTGAAGCTTTCTTT. Translating gives CASSIDGPEAFF.

CDR3: CASSTGLAGFEETQYF. The CDR3 region has the DNA TGTGCCAGCAGTACGGGACTAGCGGGATTTGAAGAGACCCAGTACTTC. The gene calls are TRBV27 and TRBJ2-5; 13 positions match TRBD2. V dropped 5 bases and J dropped 3; count of bases not matched to a gene: 6. This CDR3 comprises 16 residues. Germline assignment: CDR1 MNHEY and CDR2 SMNVEV (reference sequence).